These 20 T cell receptor beta chains share one sample of origin, sequenced in a study of sequential checkpoint blockade in melanoma (dated by TCRdb to the late 2010s). The library came from the immunoSEQ multiplex PCR assay. Here the immuneACCESS table is served through TCRdb, limited to in-frame sequences with V and J called. Missing clones are a known gap in these copies; in checked studies unresolved V genes cover under half, and the rest lacks a known reason. The sample records 9,000 to 9,500 clones, 25% to 30% of which are singletons. The top ten clones comprise 20% to 25% of the sample. Sample treatment or condition, as interpreted from the label and publication: randomized to nivolumab then ipilimumab (arm A) or the reverse (arm B). This specimen was tumor tissue (inferred from file names), taken from a patient given nivolumab and ipilimumab in sequence. The receptor set was obtained from a human donor with melanoma.

The table lists this clone with a few counts. V and J are TRBV6-8 and TRBJ2-5, with D tentatively TRBD1 (6 bases). Germline V gene data show CDR1 as MNHGY and CDR2 as SAAAGT. The V end lost 10 bases, the J end lost 2 bases, and 14 bases lay between the germline ends. CDR3 length equals 13 residues. The DNA of the CDR3 is TGTGCCACAGCTAACAGGGATCAAGAGACCCAGTACTTC. It translates to CATANRDQETQYF.

This clone came up many times. J is TRBJ1-1 and V is TRBV11-3, with unresolved D. V was pared by 2 bases and J by 0 bases, with 7 bases between. Per the germline V gene, CDR1 is SGHNT and CDR2 is YENEEA. The length of the CDR3 is 14 residues. The CDR3 DNA reads as TGTGCCAGCAGCTTAAAGGCCTTGAACACTGAAGCTTTCTTT. Its protein is CASSLKALNTEAFF.

This rearrangement joins TRBV15 to TRBJ1-1; 8 nucleotides agree with TRBD1. Germline-derived CDR1 and CDR2 are LNHNV and YYDKDF (reference sequence). This CDR3 has 15 amino acids. J was trimmed by 3 bases and V by 5 bases; bases with no gene match: 8. The CDR3 nucleotides read TGTGCCACCAGCGGTGGACAGGGTTCATACACTGAAGCTTTCTTT. It is translated as CATSGGQGSYTEAFF.

This clone has a handful of counts. This chain joins TRBV18 and TRBJ2-7; the D gene could be TRBD1 or TRBD2 (5 bases each). Germline values: CDR1 KGHSH, CDR2 LQKENI. Trimming stripped 5 bases from V and 0 bases from J, with 11 bases between. This CDR3 has 14 residues. The CDR3 DNA reads as TGTGCCAGCTCAGCCCCCGGGGCCTCCTACGAGCAGTACTTC. Translated: CASSAPGASYEQYF.

Details on this clone: Other nucleotide sequences from this sample produce the same CDR3. The J gene is TRBJ2-3, the V gene TRBV29-1; tentatively, D is TRBD1 (5 bases). Trimming cost V 1 base and J 2 bases, with 10 bases left between them. CDR3 length: 14 amino acids. Germline lookup yields CDR1 SQVTM and CDR2 ANQGSEA. CDR3 sequence: CSVEGQGITDTQYF. The CDR3 region has the DNA TGCAGCGTTGAAGGGCAGGGTATCACAGATACGCAGTATTTT.

The chain carries TRBV15 and TRBJ2-3, with D unclear. The V gene lost 0 bases and the J gene lost 6 bases, with 13 bases spanning the gap. Germline V lookup: CDR1 LNHNV, CDR2 YYDKDF (reference sequence). The CDR3 sequence is 15 residues long. CDR3 residues: CATSRDIQRKDTQYF. CDR3 sequence (DNA): TGTGCCACCAGCAGAGATATTCAGAGGAAGGATACGCAGTATTTT. Supplemented by reference TRBV15 and TRBJ2-3, the full variable domain reads DAMVIQNPRYQVTQFGKPVTLSCSQTLNHNVMYWYQQKSSQAPKLLFHYYDKDFNNEADTPDNFQSRRPNTSFCFLDIRSPGLGDTAMYLCATSRDIQRKDTQYFGPGTRLTVL.

A few counts support this clone. The V call is TRBV9, the J call TRBJ1-6, with D perhaps TRBD1 (5 bases). V was shortened by 4 bases and J by 6 bases, with 17 bases between the two germline ends. From germline, CDR1 is SGDLS and CDR2 YYNGEE. CDR3 size: 16 residues. CDR3 nucleotide sequence: TGTGCCAGCAGCCCCCAACCCGACAGCCTTAATTCACCCCTCCACTTT. Its protein is CASSPQPDSLNSPLHF. Full variable domain (remainder filled in from reference TRBV9 and TRBJ1-6): DSGVTQTPKHLITATGQRVTLRCSPRSGDLSVYWYQQSLDQGLQFLIQYYNGEERAKGNILERFSAQQFPDLHSELNLSSLELGDSALYFCASSPQPDSLNSPLHFGNGTRLTVT.

The chain has TRBV19 and TRBJ2-1; 8 bases are a match to TRBD2. V lost 7 bases, J lost 1 base, and 6 bases stayed unmatched. CDR1 and CDR2 (germline): LNHDA, SQIVND (reference sequence). This CDR3 contains 15 residues. The CDR3 sequence: CASTISGASYNEQFF. CDR3 DNA sequence: TGTGCCAGTACTATTAGCGGGGCGTCCTACAATGAGCAGTTCTTC.

The gene calls are TRBV11-3 and TRBJ1-2; 11 bases line up with TRBD1. V lost 6 bases, J lost 6 bases, and 9 bases stayed unmatched. In germline, CDR1 is SGHNT, CDR2 YENEEA. This CDR3 contains 15 residues. The CDR3 region is CASRYLPGQGDGYTF. The CDR3 region has the DNA TGTGCCAGCAGATACCTTCCGGGACAGGGGGATGGCTACACCTTC.

This clone was observed a few times. The chain joins TRBV6-8 to TRBJ2-1; possibly TRBD1 or TRBD2 for D (6 bases each). Trimming shortened V by 10 bases and J by 6 bases, and 16 bases separated the two germline ends. This CDR3 has 13 residues. The germline V gene has CDR1 MNHGY and CDR2 SAAAGT. CDR3 protein: CATGTQGTNEQFF. The CDR3, as DNA: TGTGCCACGGGGACTCAGGGGACCAATGAGCAGTTCTTC.

The chain couples TRBV6-8 to TRBJ1-1; D might be TRBD1 (6 bases). CDR1 and CDR2 from the germline V gene are MNHGY and SAAAGT. The V end was cut by 8 bases, the J end by 0 bases, with 16 bases between. This CDR3 is 15 amino acids long. The CDR3 nucleotides read TGTGCCAGCGAATTTACATACAGGGTGAACACTGAAGCTTTCTTT. It is translated as CASEFTYRVNTEAFF.

The chain has TRBV19 and TRBJ2-1; tentatively, D is TRBD2 (6 bases). V lost 8 bases to trimming and J lost 10 bases, with 18 bases between them. Germline-derived CDR1 and CDR2 are LNHDA and SQIVND (reference sequence). CDR3 length equals 13 residues. DNA of the CDR3: TGTGCCAGTCGGCTAATGGGCCGGGGGGAGCAGTTCTTC. It is translated as CASRLMGRGEQFF. Drawing the rest from reference TRBV19 and TRBJ2-1, the complete variable domain is DGGITQSPKYLFRKEGQNVTLSCEQNLNHDAMYWYRQDPGQGLRLIYYSQIVNDFQKGDIAEGYSVSREKKESFPLTVTSAQKNPTAFYLCASRLMGRGEQFFGPGTRLTVL.

This chain connects TRBV5-1 to TRBJ2-1, with D possibly matching TRBD2 (6 bases). Trimming stripped 1 base from V and 10 bases from J, with 15 bases between. The CDR3 has 14 amino acids. Germline-derived CDR1 and CDR2 are SGHRS and YFSETQ. This CDR3 reads CASSLRRVGSEQFF. In nucleotides, the CDR3 is TGCGCCAGCAGCTTGAGGAGGGTGGGCTCGGAGCAGTTCTTC.

V usage is TRBV18 and J usage is TRBJ2-7; tentatively, D is TRBD1 (6 bases). This CDR3 is 14 amino acids long. CDR1 and CDR2 from the germline V gene are KGHSH and LQKENI. V was shortened by 5 bases and J by 6 bases, with 17 bases between the two germline ends. The CDR3 spells CASSGAAGAVEQYV. The CDR3 region has the DNA TGTGCCAGCTCAGGGGCTGCAGGGGCCGTCGAGCAGTACGTC.

This clone was recorded a few times. The junction departs from germline at one end; a sequencing error may be responsible. The V and J genes are TRBV11-3 and TRBJ1-4, with TRBD1 matching 7 bases. Germline V gene sequence: CDR1 SGHNT, CDR2 YENEEA. The CDR3 covers 16 residues. CDR3 bases: TGTGCCAGCAGCCCGGCCGGGACAGCTTTTAATCAAAAACTGTTTTTT. As protein: CASSPAGTAFNQKLFF.

The J gene is TRBJ2-3, the V gene TRBV19, with a tentative D call TRBD2 (6 bases). Trimming cost V 1 base and J 4 bases, with 12 bases left between them. CDR3 size: 15 residues. Germline-derived CDR1 and CDR2 are LNHDA and SQIVND (reference sequence). DNA of the CDR3: TGTGCCAGTAGTATAGGCGGGGAAACTTCAGATACGCAGTATTTT. As protein: CASSIGGETSDTQYF.

This clone was seen many times. The CDR3 DNA reads as TGTGCCAGCAGCTTCCCACGGGACAGCTCCATCGGGGAGCTGTTTTTT. Amino acids: CASSFPRDSSIGELFF. The chain recombines TRBV11-3 with TRBJ2-2; 7 nucleotides line up with TRBD1. Trimming at V came to 3 bases and at J to 7 bases, leaving 11 bases not matched to a gene. Germline V gives CDR1 SGHNT, CDR2 YENEEA. The CDR3 extends over 16 amino acids. Full variable domain (outside the CDR3, taken from reference TRBV11-3 and TRBJ2-2): EAGVVQSPRYKIIEKKQPVAFWCNPISGHNTLYWYLQNLGQGPELLIRYENEEAVDDSQLPKDRFSAERLKGVDSTLKIQPAELGDSAVYLCASSFPRDSSIGELFFGEGSRLTVL.

V and J are TRBV11-3 and TRBJ2-1; TRBD2 matches at 9 bases. Trimming at V came to 1 base and at J to 12 bases, leaving 7 bases not matched to a gene. Germline CDR1 reads SGHNT; CDR2 reads YENEEA. The CDR3 covers 14 residues. The CDR3 region has the DNA TGTGCCAGCAGCTTAGGGAGCGGGGGGCTAATGCAGTTCTTC. Translation: CASSLGSGGLMQFF. Full variable domain (remainder filled in from reference TRBV11-3 and TRBJ2-1): EAGVVQSPRYKIIEKKQPVAFWCNPISGHNTLYWYLQNLGQGPELLIRYENEEAVDDSQLPKDRFSAERLKGVDSTLKIQPAELGDSAVYLCASSLGSGGLMQFFGPGTRLTVL.

The gene calls are TRBV5-1 and TRBJ2-3; D remains ambiguous. V shed 0 bases and J shed 0 bases, with 11 bases lying between them. This CDR3 contains 16 residues. The germline V gene has CDR1 SGHRS and CDR2 YFSETQ. CDR3: CASSLGRLLSTDTQYF. The CDR3, as DNA: TGCGCCAGCAGCTTGGGACGCCTTCTGAGCACAGATACGCAGTATTTT.

This clone was counted between two and nine times. This chain links TRBV6-8 with TRBJ2-6; 7 nucleotides align to TRBD1. Trimming cost V 5 bases and J 2 bases; bases outside gene matches: 3. Germline-derived CDR1 and CDR2 are MNHGY and SAAAGT. CDR3 length: 15 amino acids. As DNA, the CDR3 is TGTGCCAGCAGTATAGGGGGCGCTGGGGCCAACGTCCTGACTTTC. Protein sequence: CASSIGGAGANVLTF.